These 5 T cell receptor beta chains came from one sample sequenced in a study of blood T cell repertoires in COVID-19. Profiled with immunoSEQ multiplex PCR; TCRdb holds only in-frame clones, not every one. The sample yields 150,000 to 200,000 clones, 88% seen once. Material for sequencing was peripheral blood. These receptor sequences come from a man in his forties or fifties with active or convalescent COVID-19.

The rearrangement uses TRBV19 and TRBJ2-7; D not resolved. The CDR3 length is 16 residues. Trimming shortened V by 1 base and J by 2 bases, and 15 bases separated the two germline ends. The germline V gene encodes CDR1 LNHDA and CDR2 SQIVND (reference sequence). The CDR3 region has the DNA TGTGCCAGTAGTATAGCGGCAGGTTCTTTCCCCTACGAGCAGTACTTC. Residues: CASSIAAGSFPYEQYF.

V usage is TRBV9 and J usage is TRBJ1-1; maybe TRBD1 (5 bases). The CDR3 is made up of 15 amino acids. Trimming cost V 7 bases and J 4 bases, with 20 bases left between them. The germline gives CDR1 SGDLS, CDR2 YYNGEE. The CDR3 DNA reads as TGTGCCAGCTCTAGTGGGGCCGGGAGGGTCACTGAAGCTTTCTTT. Translated: CASSSGAGRVTEAFF.

This chain links TRBV25-1 with TRBJ1-1, with D hard to call. V was pared by 2 bases and J by 0 bases, with 13 bases between. The germline V gene encodes CDR1 MGHDK and CDR2 SYGVNS. The CDR3 spans 16 residues. The CDR3: CASSEGSQHMNTEAFF. CDR3 sequence (DNA): TGTGCCAGCAGTGAAGGTTCACAGCACATGAACACTGAAGCTTTCTTT.

The V gene is TRBV7-2, the J gene TRBJ1-1; D not resolved. The CDR3 runs to 14 residues. Germline lookup yields CDR1 SGHTA and CDR2 FQGNSA. The ends were cut back, 4 bases at V and 1 base at J, with 10 bases in the middle. CDR3 in DNA: TGTGCCAGCAGCTCCTCTACCCAGAACACTGAAGCTTTCTTT. As protein: CASSSSTQNTEAFF.

In DNA, the CDR3 is TGCAGCGTTGAAGCCGGACAGGGCGTCTACGAGCAGTACTTC. Translating it yields CSVEAGQGVYEQYF. V gene TRBV29-1 combines with J gene TRBJ2-7; 8 bases agree with TRBD1. Germline V gene sequence: CDR1 SQVTM, CDR2 ANQGSEA. V gave up 1 base and J gave up 3 bases; unmatched junction bases: 5. The CDR3 contains 14 residues.